These 2 T cell receptor beta chains were all obtained from the same sample, sequenced in a study of beta chain features in type 1 diabetes. Antigens of these TCRs are unknown. Expressed TCRB transcripts were sequenced, since all the RNA that had been isolated was reverse transcribed. The protocol was immunoSEQ multiplex PCR, while the TCRdb copy is restricted to in-frame clones and leaves out a portion. The data contain 640,000 or so clones, about an eighth of them singletons. Whole-study findings and limits: Across all four CD4+ subsets, people with type 1 diabetes showed modestly shorter TCRB CDR3s.

The specimen was naive CD4+ T cells from blood. Receptors were obtained from a man aged 18 to 29 with type 1 diabetes.

This clone was seen more than once but under ten times. This chain connects TRBV4-2 to TRBJ2-3, with D uncertain. This CDR3 comprises 15 residues. In germline, CDR1 is LGHNA, CDR2 YNFKEQ. V shed 2 bases and J shed 6 bases, with 15 bases lying between them. The CDR3 DNA follows: TGTGCCAGCAGCCAAAGGACCACTGGTGGGGATACGCAGTATTTT. Translation gives CASSQRTTGGDTQYF.

This clone was observed a few times. The chain joins TRBV30 to TRBJ1-5; a possible D gene is TRBD1 (5 bases). V was cut by 0 bases and J by 5 bases, with 14 bases left in between. This CDR3 has 15 amino acids. The germline V gene encodes CDR1 GTSNPN and CDR2 SVGIG (reference sequence). CDR3 sequence (DNA): TGTGCCTGGAGTGTACGATTACAGGCTGATCAGCCCCAGCATTTT. It is translated as CAWSVRLQADQPQHF.